This T cell receptor (beta chain) was recorded in a study of T-cell reconstitution after alpha-beta-depleted transplantation in children (dated by TCRdb to 2015 to 2016). About the study as a whole: Using TCR repertoire profiling, the study followed T-cell immune reconstitution in a quantitative way in children after TCRalphabeta/CD19-depleted allogeneic hematopoietic cell transplantation. What the study reported, not specific to this receptor: In some patients, high TCRbeta diversity at day 60 was attributed to recipient T cells and intrathymic progenitors that had survived conditioning. Hyperexpanded clone frequencies declined over subsequent months; after one year, T-cell counts and TCRbeta diversity were mostly attributed to newly produced T cells. The apparently early alphabetaT-cell count recovery about two months after transplant was reportedly dependent on only several hundred rapidly expanded clones derived from non-depleted graft cells.

Measured from the cysteine to the phenylalanine, the CDR3 is 15 residues long. Only the CDR3 region is kept as DNA, spanning 45 bases read in frame from base 1. CDR1 and CDR2 are read off the germline V gene as SGHTA and FQGNSA. V is pared back by 6 bases and J by 3 bases, with 18 bases lying between the germline termini. Points on this clonotype: There is no known antigen for this receptor. Qualities for individual bases were not recorded, and no much larger clone is one base off.

The library was built by means of PCR. For sequencing, an Illumina HiSeq 2500 was employed. TCR library preparation used molecular barcoding, with unique molecular identifiers applied to normalize quantification of the TCRbeta repertoire. TCRdb cleaned the public reads at Q25 with fastp, built clones with MiXCR and kept in-frame beta chains. When rows share a CDR3 protein, they turn into one entry using the most common DNA and genes. Across this sample there are 300,000 to 350,000 distinct CDR3 sequences, with under 20% seen only once. The ten largest account for roughly 40% of the sample. According to the study, the label for this sample's treatment or condition signals: allogeneic hematopoietic cell transplantation with graft depleted of TCRalphabeta T cells and CD19 B cells. TCRalphabeta/CD19-depleted allogeneic hematopoietic cell grafts were given to the transplant recipients, all of whom were children.

The specimen was PBMCs, mostly from graft donor cells, collected 360 days after TCRalphabeta/CD19-depleted stem cell transplant. The clonotype was recovered from a male patient under 10 years old who had a stem cell transplant for acute lymphoblastic leukemia, so the T cells may come from the graft donor. Here the chain combines TRBV7-2 and TRBJ2-7, with the D segment identity uncertain. The CDR3 region reads CASSLSWGPLYEQYF. The nucleotides read TGTGCCAGCAGTCTTTCTTGGGGTCCCCTCTACGAGCAGTACTTC.